The 23 T cell receptor beta chains presented below share a single source sample, sequenced in a study of beta chain features in type 1 diabetes. Study-level results: The study found moderately but significantly shorter TCRB CDR3s in all four CD4+ subsets of Type 1 diabetes patients.

These TCRs are of unknown antigen specificity. Every bit of the isolated RNA underwent reverse transcription, so sequencing read expressed TCRB transcripts. Assay: immunoSEQ multiplex PCR; the TCRdb copy retains only in-frame clones and omits some. The table records some 350,000 clones, 9.6% of them present only once. The source material was central memory CD4+ T cells from blood. Receptor source: a man younger than 40 with type 1 diabetes.

This clone turned up a few times. The V and J genes are TRBV6-5 and TRBJ1-5; D perhaps matches TRBD1 (5 bases). Germline V gene sequence: CDR1 MNHEY, CDR2 SVGAGI. The CDR3 loop spans 15 amino acids. Deletions cut 5 bases from V and 5 bases from J, with 16 bases between. The chain's CDR3 is CASSLVQGRDQPQHF. CDR3 DNA sequence: TGTGCCAGCAGTCTCGTGCAGGGTAGGGATCAGCCCCAGCATTTT.

This clone has a handful of counts. The same CDR3 can be traced to other DNA sequences in this sample. This chain connects TRBV28 to TRBJ1-1; D gene ambiguous. The CDR3 covers 12 residues. Between the trimmed V and J ends, which lost 3 bases and 1 base, there was a span of 3 bases. The germline CDR1 and CDR2 sequences are MDHEN and SYDVKM. The CDR3 DNA follows: TGTGCCAGCAGTTTGCGGAACACTGAAGCTTTCTTT. As protein: CASSLRNTEAFF.

The chain carries TRBV4-3 and TRBJ2-6; 9 nucleotides match TRBD1. The CDR3 spans 18 residues. Germline-derived CDR1 and CDR2 are LGHNA and YSLEER. With V trimmed by 1 base and J by 1 base, 5 bases remained unmatched. CDR3: CASSQVGTGSSGANVLTF. The CDR3 DNA reads TGCGCCAGCAGCCAAGTCGGGACAGGGTCTTCTGGGGCCAACGTCCTGACTTTC.

The chain employs TRBV19 and TRBJ2-5, with 7 bases aligning to TRBD1. The end of the DNA aligns better with TRBJ2-7, so the J call may be wrong. The V gene's germline CDR1 is LNHDA and CDR2 SQIVND (reference sequence). The CDR3 is 14 residues long. The CDR3 spells CASSRNRGSYEQYF. The CDR3 DNA sequence: TGTGCCAGTAGCCGGAACAGGGGATCCTACGAGCAGTACTTC.

This clone turned up a few times. This chain uses TRBV7-8 with TRBJ1-1; D gene uncertain. The germline V gene has CDR1 SGHVS and CDR2 FQNEAQ. The CDR3 length is 14 residues. V was cut by 3 bases and J by 2 bases, with 10 bases left in between. CDR3 nucleotide sequence: TGTGCCAGCAGCTTGGCAAAGGGTAACACTGAAGCTTTCTTT. Translated: CASSLAKGNTEAFF.

The chain recombines TRBV9 with TRBJ1-2, with a weak D call TRBD1 (5 bases). Trimming pared 0 bases from V and 7 bases from J, leaving 13 bases between. This CDR3 region has 14 residues. Germline-derived CDR1 and CDR2 are SGDLS and YYNGEE. The CDR3 loop reads CASSVDGRGVGYTF. For the CDR3, the DNA is TGTGCCAGCAGCGTAGATGGGCGGGGCGTTGGCTACACCTTC.

Many counts were recorded for this clone. V is TRBV10-3 and J is TRBJ2-7, with 9 bases lining up with TRBD2. The CDR3 contains 13 residues. CDR1 is ENHRY and CDR2 is SYGVKD in the germline V gene. The V gene end was trimmed by 6 bases and the J gene end by 6 bases; junction bases not matched to a gene: 6. The CDR3 spells CAIREREASEQYF. CDR3 nucleotides: TGTGCCATCAGGGAGCGGGAGGCGAGCGAGCAGTACTTC.

This sequence joins TRBV5-4 and TRBJ2-7, with 8 bases aligning to TRBD2. The V segment lost 2 bases and the J segment 0 bases; nucleotides outside the gene matches: 4. This CDR3 is 15 amino acids long. Germline V gene sequence: CDR1 SGHNT, CDR2 YYREEE (reference sequence). Here the CDR3 reads CASSLLAANSYEQYF. CDR3 in DNA: TGTGCCAGCAGCTTACTAGCGGCAAACTCCTACGAGCAGTACTTC.

The chain carries TRBV9 and TRBJ1-5; D is perhaps TRBD1 (6 bases). CDR3 length equals 14 residues. CDR1 SGDLS and CDR2 YYNGEE come from the germline V gene. The ends were cut back, 3 bases at V and 1 base at J, with 8 bases in the middle. Written as DNA, the CDR3 is TGTGCCAGCAGCGGGGGACACAGCAATCAGCCCCAGCATTTT. This sequence encodes CASSGGHSNQPQHF.

This clone was observed a handful of times. J is TRBJ1-2 and V is TRBV5-1, with TRBD1 identical over 10 bases. With 3 bases clipped from V and 5 bases from J, the junction kept 4 bases outside the gene matches. CDR1 SGHRS and CDR2 YFSETQ come from the germline V gene. The CDR3 length is 14 residues. The CDR3 here is CASSSGQGSYGYTF. CDR3 bases: TGCGCCAGCAGCTCGGGACAGGGGAGTTATGGCTACACCTTC.

The chain recombines TRBV5-1 with TRBJ1-3; 7 bases line up with TRBD1. V shed 0 bases, J shed 4 bases, and the junction held 7 bases outside the gene matches. In germline, CDR1 is SGHRS, CDR2 YFSETQ. This CDR3 is built from 16 residues. CDR3 coding DNA: TGCGCCAGCAGCTTGGAGGGACAGTTCGCCGGAAACACCATATATTTT. The encoded protein is CASSLEGQFAGNTIYF. The variable domain in full, completed from reference TRBV5-1 and TRBJ1-3, reads KAGVTQTPRYLIKTRGQQVTLSCSPISGHRSVSWYQQTPGQGLQFLFEYFSETQRNKGNFPGRFSGRQFSNSRSEMNVSTLELGDSALYLCASSLEGQFAGNTIYFGEGSWLTVV.

This clone was detected only a few times. The chain joins TRBV29-1 to TRBJ2-7; D ambiguous. This CDR3 spans 13 amino acids. Germline values: CDR1 SQVTM, CDR2 ANQGSEA. V was pared by 4 bases and J by 8 bases, with 18 bases between. CDR3 sequence reads: CSVVTAPIIKQYF. DNA of the CDR3: TGCAGCGTTGTAACAGCACCCATTATTAAGCAGTACTTC.

This clone was recorded a few times. The chain links TRBV18 to TRBJ2-7; 12 bases are shared with TRBD2. The CDR3 has 16 amino acids. Germline assignment: CDR1 KGHSH and CDR2 LQKENI. V shed 4 bases, J shed 1 base, and the junction held 5 bases outside the gene matches. The CDR3 is CASSRNGLAGSYEQYF. Written as DNA, the CDR3 is TGTGCCAGCTCACGCAACGGACTAGCGGGATCCTACGAGCAGTACTTC. Full variable domain (remainder filled in from reference TRBV18 and TRBJ2-7): NAGVMQNPRHLVRRRGQEARLRCSPMKGHSHVYWYRQLPEEGLKFMVYLQKENIIDESGMPKERFSAEFPKEGPSILRIQQVVRGDSAAYFCASSRNGLAGSYEQYFGPGTRLTVT.

This clone was recorded at least ten times. The V and J genes are TRBV19 and TRBJ1-5, with D possibly being TRBD1 (6 bases). The V end lost 5 bases, the J end lost 7 bases, and 15 bases lay between the germline ends. The CDR3 loop spans 14 amino acids. The V gene's germline CDR1 is LNHDA and CDR2 SQIVND (reference sequence). Here the CDR3 DNA reads TGTGCCAGTAGTCTACAGGGCAGGGAGCAGCCCCAGCATTTT. As protein: CASSLQGREQPQHF.

The chain recombines TRBV30 with TRBJ1-1; no reliable D call. The germline CDR1 and CDR2 sequences are GTSNPN and SVGIG (reference sequence). V dropped 4 bases and J dropped 5 bases, with 8 bases sitting between them. This CDR3 contains 11 residues. The CDR3 protein is CAWNDRTEAFF. The CDR3, as DNA: TGTGCCTGGAACGATAGGACTGAAGCTTTCTTT.

The CDR3 DNA is TGTGCCAGTATGCTAGCGGGGGGCTACGAGCAGTACTTC. Protein sequence: CASMLAGGYEQYF. The rearrangement links TRBV19 to TRBJ2-7, with TRBD2 matching over 11 bases. Germline values: CDR1 LNHDA, CDR2 SQIVND (reference sequence). With V trimmed by 7 bases and J by 3 bases, 2 bases remained unmatched. This CDR3 spans 13 amino acids.

The chain has TRBV28 and TRBJ2-2, with D unresolved. V was clipped by 6 bases and J by 0 bases, with 5 bases between them. The CDR3 loop spans 13 amino acids. CDR1 is MDHEN, CDR2 SYDVKM, per germline. CDR3 residues: CASRAPNTGELFF. The CDR3 DNA follows: TGTGCCAGCAGAGCACCGAACACCGGGGAGCTGTTTTTT.

The gene calls are TRBV25-1 and TRBJ2-3; D might be TRBD2 (5 bases). V was trimmed by 6 bases and J by 4 bases, leaving 8 bases between them. The CDR3 runs 12 residues. CDR1 MGHDK and CDR2 SYGVNS come from the germline V gene. The CDR3 nucleotides are TGTGCCAGCAGGGACTTCTCAGATACGCAGTATTTT. It specifies CASRDFSDTQYF.

This clone was detected only a few times. J is TRBJ2-3 and V is TRBV6-6; D call uncertain. This CDR3 has 12 amino acids. Trimming removed 5 bases from V and 4 bases from J, with 7 bases in between. The V gene's germline CDR1 is MNHNY and CDR2 SVGAGI (reference sequence). The CDR3 DNA reads TGTGCCAGCAGTCCCGAGTCAGATACGCAGTATTTT. It is translated as CASSPESDTQYF.

The chain uses TRBV5-4 and TRBJ1-5; D not certain. The CDR3 has 13 residues. The V end was cut by 0 bases, the J end by 4 bases, with 5 bases between. The V gene's germline CDR1 is SGHNT and CDR2 YYREEE (reference sequence). This CDR3 reads CASSLDKNQPQHF. CDR3 DNA: TGTGCCAGCAGCTTGGACAAAAATCAGCCCCAGCATTTT.

This chain uses TRBV7-2 with TRBJ1-4; D is unresolved. Trimming removed 3 bases from V and 8 bases from J, with 7 bases in between. CDR3 length equals 12 residues. Germline CDR1 reads SGHTA; CDR2 reads FQGNSA. This chain's CDR3 is CASSLRKEKLFF. Written as DNA, the CDR3 is TGTGCCAGCAGCTTGCGAAAAGAAAAACTGTTTTTT.

The CDR3 protein is CASSLQSSGNTIYF. The CDR3 coding sequence is TGTGCCAGCAGCTTACAGAGCTCTGGAAACACCATATATTTT. This rearrangement joins TRBV9 to TRBJ1-3; D remains ambiguous. Germline values: CDR1 SGDLS, CDR2 YYNGEE. The CDR3 sequence is 14 residues long. The germline V and J ends were trimmed by 4 bases and 0 bases, with 8 bases remaining between them.

V gene TRBV11-1 combines with J gene TRBJ2-2; D ambiguous. V was clipped by 5 bases and J by 2 bases, with 15 bases between them. The V gene's germline CDR1 is SGHAT and CDR2 FQDESV (reference sequence). The CDR3 totals 16 residues. In DNA form, the CDR3 reads TGTGCCAGCAGCCCTGACGTGGGCGGTAACACCGGGGAGCTGTTTTTT. This sequence encodes CASSPDVGGNTGELFF.